A single TCR beta chain is shown here with its context. The antigen remains undetermined. The data were taken from a study of T cell responses to AZD1222 COVID-19 vaccine. The study, taken as a whole, reports: Repertoire sampling occurred only after the peak T cell response. Most donors were white British, females outnumbered males, and clonal diversity was possibly underestimated. Only six or seven AZD1222 recipients were seropositive at baseline.

The V gene lost 1 base and the J gene lost 5 bases, with 14 bases spanning the gap. The CDR3 has 15 residues. From germline, CDR1 is SNHLY and CDR2 FYNNEI. Libraries were prepared by immunoSEQ multiplex PCR; TCRdb keeps only in-frame clonotypes and omits some of them. The data contain approximately 140,000 clones, around 94% of them singletons. The chain uses TRBV2 and TRBJ2-5; D perhaps matches TRBD2 (6 bases). The sample here was peripheral blood, taken on day 0 of AZD1222 vaccination. The receptor was derived from an adult in good health. CDR3 residues: CASSEEAGSGETQYF. In nucleotides, the CDR3 is TGTGCCAGCAGTGAAGAAGCGGGCAGCGGGGAGACCCAGTACTTC.